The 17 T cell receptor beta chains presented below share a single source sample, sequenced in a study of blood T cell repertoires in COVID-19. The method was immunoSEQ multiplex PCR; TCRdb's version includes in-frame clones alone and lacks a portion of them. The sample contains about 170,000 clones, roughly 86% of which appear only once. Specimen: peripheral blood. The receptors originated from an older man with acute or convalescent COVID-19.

Here the CDR3 reads CSVEKLAGGDTQYF. DNA for the CDR3: TGCAGCGTTGAAAAACTAGCGGGGGGAGATACGCAGTATTTT. The chain is built from TRBV29-1 and TRBJ2-3; 12 bases are a match to TRBD2. The V and J ends lost 2 bases and 5 bases, in that order; junction bases with no gene match: 2. Germline V gene sequence: CDR1 SQVTM, CDR2 ANQGSEA. The CDR3 length is 14 residues.

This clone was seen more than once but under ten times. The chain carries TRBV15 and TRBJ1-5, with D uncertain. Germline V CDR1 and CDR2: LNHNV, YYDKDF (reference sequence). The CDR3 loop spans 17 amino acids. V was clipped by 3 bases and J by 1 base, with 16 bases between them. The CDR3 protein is CATSRAVPTRSNQPQHF. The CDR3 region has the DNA TGTGCCACCAGCAGGGCCGTTCCGACACGGAGCAATCAGCCCCAGCATTTT.

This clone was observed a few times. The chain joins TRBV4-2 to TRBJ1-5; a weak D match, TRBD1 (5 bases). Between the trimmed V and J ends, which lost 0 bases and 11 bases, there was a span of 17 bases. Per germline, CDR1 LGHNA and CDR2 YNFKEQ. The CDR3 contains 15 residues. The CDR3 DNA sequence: TGTGCCAGCAGCCAAGACTGGGGCGGTAGTCTGGCCCAGCATTTT. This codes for CASSQDWGGSLAQHF.

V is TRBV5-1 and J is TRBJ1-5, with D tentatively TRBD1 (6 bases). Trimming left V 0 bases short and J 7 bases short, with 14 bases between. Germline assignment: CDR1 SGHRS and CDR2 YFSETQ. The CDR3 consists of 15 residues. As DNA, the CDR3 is TGCGCCAGCAGCTTGGATGGGGGGGGCGAGCAGCCCCAGCATTTT. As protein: CASSLDGGGEQPQHF.

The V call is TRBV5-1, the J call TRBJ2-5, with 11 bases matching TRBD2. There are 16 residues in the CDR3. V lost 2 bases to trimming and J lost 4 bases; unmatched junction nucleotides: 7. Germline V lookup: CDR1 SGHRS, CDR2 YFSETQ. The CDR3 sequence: CASSFYGTSGGETQYF. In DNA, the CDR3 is TGCGCCAGCAGCTTCTATGGGACTAGCGGAGGAGAGACCCAGTACTTC.

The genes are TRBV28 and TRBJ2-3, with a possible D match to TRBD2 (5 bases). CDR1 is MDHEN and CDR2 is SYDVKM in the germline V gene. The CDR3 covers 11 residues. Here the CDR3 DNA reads TGTGCACTAGGCTTCACAGATACGCAGTATTTT. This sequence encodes CALGFTDTQYF.

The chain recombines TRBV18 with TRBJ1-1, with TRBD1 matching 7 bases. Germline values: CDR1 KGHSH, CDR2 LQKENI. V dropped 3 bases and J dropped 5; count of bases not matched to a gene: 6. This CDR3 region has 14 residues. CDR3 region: CASSPDRGRTEAFF. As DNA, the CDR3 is TGTGCCAGCTCACCGGATAGGGGGCGAACTGAAGCTTTCTTT.

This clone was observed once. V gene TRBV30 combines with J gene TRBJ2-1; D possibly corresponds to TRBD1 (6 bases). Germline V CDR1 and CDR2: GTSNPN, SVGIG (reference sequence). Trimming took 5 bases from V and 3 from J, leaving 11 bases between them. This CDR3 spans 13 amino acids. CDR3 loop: CAWVRDIYNEQFF. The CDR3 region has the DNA TGTGCCTGGGTCCGGGACATCTACAATGAGCAGTTCTTC.

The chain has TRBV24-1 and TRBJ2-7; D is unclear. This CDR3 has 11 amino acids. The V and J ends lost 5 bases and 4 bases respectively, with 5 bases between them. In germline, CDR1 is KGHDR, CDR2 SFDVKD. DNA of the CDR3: TGTGCCACCAGTGCCCAATACGAGCAGTACTTC. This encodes CATSAQYEQYF.

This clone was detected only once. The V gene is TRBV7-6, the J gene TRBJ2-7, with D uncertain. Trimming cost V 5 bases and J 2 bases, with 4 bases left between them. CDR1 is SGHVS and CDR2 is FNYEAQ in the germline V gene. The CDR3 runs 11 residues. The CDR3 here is CASSNTYEQYF. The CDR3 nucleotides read TGTGCCAGCAGCAACACCTACGAGCAGTACTTC.

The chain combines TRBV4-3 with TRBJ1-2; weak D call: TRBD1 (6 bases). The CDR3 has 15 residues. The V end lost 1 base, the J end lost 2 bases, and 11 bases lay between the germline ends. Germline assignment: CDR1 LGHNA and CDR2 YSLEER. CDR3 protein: CASSQAGRGNYGYTF. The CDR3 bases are TGCGCCAGCAGCCAAGCTGGAAGGGGGAACTATGGCTACACCTTC.

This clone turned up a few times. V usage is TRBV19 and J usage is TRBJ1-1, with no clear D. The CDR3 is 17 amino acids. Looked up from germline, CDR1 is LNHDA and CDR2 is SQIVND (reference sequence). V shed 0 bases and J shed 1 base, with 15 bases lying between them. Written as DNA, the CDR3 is TGTGCCAGTAGTATAGATCTATTGGGCACGACGAACACTGAAGCTTTCTTT. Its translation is CASSIDLLGTTNTEAFF.

DNA for the CDR3: TGTGCCAGCGCGGACAGGGTAATCACCTTGCGGAAGCAGTTCTTC. It encodes CASADRVITLRKQFF. This chain connects TRBV27 to TRBJ2-1; the match to TRBD1 covers 8 bases. J lost 11 bases, V lost 8 bases, and 17 bases had no gene match. The CDR3 consists of 15 residues. Looked up from germline, CDR1 is MNHEY and CDR2 is SMNVEV (reference sequence).

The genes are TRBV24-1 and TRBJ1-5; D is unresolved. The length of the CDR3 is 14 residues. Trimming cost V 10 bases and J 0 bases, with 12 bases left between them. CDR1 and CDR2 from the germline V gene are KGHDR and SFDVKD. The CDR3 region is CATLTGLSNQPQHF. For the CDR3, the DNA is TGTGCCACTTTGACTGGACTTAGCAATCAGCCCCAGCATTTT.

CDR3 residues: CASQIRQSNQPQHF. The CDR3 bases are TGTGCCAGCCAGATTCGACAGAGCAATCAGCCCCAGCATTTT. This rearrangement joins TRBV6-5 to TRBJ1-5; the D gene is possibly TRBD1 (5 bases). Germline assignment: CDR1 MNHEY and CDR2 SVGAGI. Trimming cost V 8 bases and J 1 base, with 12 bases left between them. The CDR3 totals 14 residues.

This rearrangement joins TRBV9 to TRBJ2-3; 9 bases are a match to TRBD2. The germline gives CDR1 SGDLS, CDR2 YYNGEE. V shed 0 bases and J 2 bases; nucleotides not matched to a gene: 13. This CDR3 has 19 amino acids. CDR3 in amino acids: CASSVDRGSSGGLTDTQYF. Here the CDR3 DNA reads TGTGCCAGCAGCGTAGATAGAGGAAGTAGCGGGGGTCTCACAGATACGCAGTATTTT.

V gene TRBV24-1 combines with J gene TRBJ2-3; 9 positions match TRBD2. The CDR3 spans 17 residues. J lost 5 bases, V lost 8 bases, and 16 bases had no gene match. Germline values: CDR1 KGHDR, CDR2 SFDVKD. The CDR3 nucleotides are TGTGCCACCAAGCAAGAGGTTTGGCGGGAGGGTGGAGATACGCAGTATTTT. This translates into CATKQEVWREGGDTQYF.